These 17 T cell receptor beta chains were all obtained from the same sample, sequenced in a study of T cell changes during pregnancy in multiple sclerosis. Libraries were prepared by immunoSEQ multiplex PCR; TCRdb keeps only in-frame clonotypes and omits some of them. Of just over 65,000 clones listed, about 90% were seen once; the top ten hold around 0.9%. The input for sequencing was peripheral blood, taken in the second trimester of pregnancy. Every receptor here comes from a female donor with multiple sclerosis, enrolled in a pregnancy study.

The V call is TRBV19, the J call TRBJ1-2; weak D call: TRBD1 (6 bases). Germline V CDR1 and CDR2: LNHDA, SQIVND (reference sequence). The length of the CDR3 is 15 residues. The ends were cut back, 5 bases at V and 2 bases at J, with 15 bases in the middle. In DNA form, the CDR3 reads TGTGCCAGTAGTCACCCCCCCAGGGGCAACTATGGCTACACCTTC. This encodes CASSHPPRGNYGYTF.

For this clone: Other DNA variants within this sample encode the same CDR3. The chain couples TRBV7-2 to TRBJ1-5, with 8 positions matching TRBD1. Per germline, CDR1 SGHTA and CDR2 FQGNSA. V was pared by 1 base and J by 4 bases, with 0 bases of the junction left unmatched. The CDR3 covers 14 residues. The DNA for the CDR3 is TGTGCCAGCAGCTTAGGACAGGGGAATCAGCCCCAGCATTTT. It specifies CASSLGQGNQPQHF.

V and J are TRBV2 and TRBJ1-3; no reliable D call. Germline assignment: CDR1 SNHLY and CDR2 FYNNEI. Trimming took off 4 bases at V and 3 bases at J, with 13 bases between the two ends. This CDR3 region has 15 residues. The CDR3 loop is CASSVLRENGNTIYF. Written as DNA, the CDR3 is TGTGCCAGCAGTGTCTTAAGAGAGAATGGAAACACCATATATTTT. The variable domain in full, with the rest retrieved from reference TRBV2 and TRBJ1-3, is EPEVTQTPSHQVTQMGQEVILRCVPISNHLYFYWYRQILGQKVEFLVSFYNNEISEKSEIFDDQFSVERPDGSNFTLKIRSTKLEDSAMYFCASSVLRENGNTIYFGEGSWLTVV.

The rearrangement joins TRBV28 to TRBJ1-6; D unclear. In germline, CDR1 is MDHEN, CDR2 SYDVKM. The V and J ends lost 4 bases and 6 bases respectively, with 16 bases between them. CDR3 size: 16 residues. CDR3 DNA: TGTGCCAGCAGTTACGGCACCGCGGGGAGTAATTCACCCCTCCACTTT. Its protein is CASSYGTAGSNSPLHF.

The V call is TRBV9, the J call TRBJ1-6; 7 nucleotides agree with TRBD1. V lost 4 bases to trimming and J lost 3 bases; unmatched junction nucleotides: 7. Germline V gene data show CDR1 as SGDLS and CDR2 as YYNGEE. CDR3 length equals 16 residues. The CDR3 reads CASSFDNRGYNSPLHF. In nucleotides, the CDR3 is TGTGCCAGCAGCTTCGATAACAGGGGCTATAATTCACCCCTCCACTTT.

The chain links TRBV9 to TRBJ2-3, with 9 bases identical to TRBD2. The CDR3 is made up of 16 amino acids. J lost 1 base, V lost 0 bases, and 3 bases had no gene match. Germline V gives CDR1 SGDLS, CDR2 YYNGEE. CDR3 amino acids: CASSVDGGGGTDTQYF. Written as DNA, the CDR3 is TGTGCCAGCAGCGTAGACGGCGGGGGGGGCACAGATACGCAGTATTTT.

This clone has only one observation. The chain links TRBV15 to TRBJ1-5; 7 bases map to TRBD1. Germline V gene data show CDR1 as LNHNV and CDR2 as YYDKDF (reference sequence). V lost 3 bases, J lost 2 bases, and 4 bases stayed unmatched. The CDR3 is 15 residues long. In DNA form, the CDR3 reads TGTGCCACCAGCAGGGATACAGGGGGCAATCAGCCCCAGCATTTT. Amino acid sequence: CATSRDTGGNQPQHF.

Only a few counts were recorded for this clone. The V gene is TRBV7-9, the J gene TRBJ1-1; a possible D gene is TRBD1 (5 bases). Trimming cost V 4 bases and J 2 bases, with 8 bases left between them. This CDR3 contains 13 residues. Germline V gene data show CDR1 as SEHNR and CDR2 as FQNEAQ (reference sequence). CDR3: CASSYRSNTEAFF. In DNA, the CDR3 is TGTGCCAGCAGCTACAGGAGCAACACTGAAGCTTTCTTT.

The rearrangement joins TRBV5-4 to TRBJ1-4; TRBD1 might be the D (5 bases). Per germline, CDR1 SGHNT and CDR2 YYREEE (reference sequence). V was pared by 4 bases and J by 3 bases, with 22 bases between. The CDR3 is 18 residues long. The CDR3: CASSDTGKVRQANEKLFF. In DNA, the CDR3 is TGTGCCAGCAGCGACACAGGAAAAGTACGGCAAGCTAATGAAAAACTGTTTTTT.

This chain links TRBV7-6 with TRBJ2-1, with 8 bases lining up with TRBD2. V dropped 11 bases and J dropped 7; count of bases not matched to a gene: 10. CDR3 length: 13 amino acids. Germline V gives CDR1 SGHVS, CDR2 FNYEAQ. CDR3 bases: TGTGCCGTGCAAACGGGGGGGCATAATGAGCAGTTCTTC. As protein: CAVQTGGHNEQFF.

The chain carries TRBV7-3 and TRBJ2-1; 9 nucleotides match TRBD2. Germline V gives CDR1 SGHTA, CDR2 FQGTGA. Trimming cost V 3 bases and J 2 bases; bases outside gene matches: 20. The CDR3 is 21 amino acids. The CDR3 DNA reads as TGTGCCAGCAGCTTGGCCCCCTCTCGTGCGGAGCGGGGGGACCCCTACAATGAGCAGTTCTTC. Protein product: CASSLAPSRAERGDPYNEQFF.

With regard to this clone: The sample holds other DNA sequences that translate to the same CDR3. The rearrangement links TRBV7-2 to TRBJ1-4; 9 bases agree with TRBD1. This CDR3 has 14 residues. Germline-derived CDR1 and CDR2 are SGHTA and FQGNSA. J gave up 7 bases and V 5 bases, and 5 bases lay outside the gene matches. Here the CDR3 reads CASSLGQGGEKLFF. CDR3 nucleotides: TGTGCCAGCAGCCTGGGACAGGGCGGTGAAAAACTGTTTTTT.

This clone was counted between two and nine times. J is TRBJ2-3 and V is TRBV5-1; 7 bases line up with TRBD2. The CDR3 has 15 residues. The V segment lost 2 bases and the J segment 0 bases; nucleotides outside the gene matches: 3. Germline V gene data show CDR1 as SGHRS and CDR2 as YFSETQ. The CDR3 DNA sequence: TGCGCCAGCAGCTTCCGGGGACTAAGCACAGATACGCAGTATTTT. It codes for CASSFRGLSTDTQYF.

J is TRBJ2-5 and V is TRBV9; a possible D gene is TRBD2 (6 bases). CDR1 and CDR2 (germline): SGDLS, YYNGEE. The CDR3 has 16 amino acids. Between the trimmed V and J ends, which lost 4 bases and 2 bases, there was a span of 18 bases. The CDR3 DNA reads TGTGCCAGCAGCCCTTACAGGAGGGCTGGGCAAGAGACCCAGTACTTC. Residues: CASSPYRRAGQETQYF.

This rearrangement joins TRBV6-1 to TRBJ2-7; unclear D gene. The ends were cut back, 7 bases at V and 5 bases at J, with 9 bases in the middle. This CDR3 has 11 amino acids. The germline V gene has CDR1 MNHNS and CDR2 SASEGT. CDR3 sequence reads: CASTGFHEQYF. In DNA, the CDR3 is TGTGCCAGCACAGGATTCCACGAGCAGTACTTC.

CDR3 nucleotide sequence: TGTGCCAGCAGCTGGGACAGGGGAGGTAACGAGCAGTACTTC. Its translation is CASSWDRGGNEQYF. The chain combines TRBV5-6 with TRBJ2-7; 10 positions match TRBD1. Looked up from germline, CDR1 is SGHDT and CDR2 is YYEEEE. The J segment lost 5 bases and the V segment lost 3 bases, leaving 5 bases of the junction unmatched. The CDR3 totals 14 residues.

The V call is TRBV5-4, the J call TRBJ1-5; the match to TRBD1 covers 8 bases. The CDR3 is 15 residues long. The V gene's germline CDR1 is SGHNT and CDR2 YYREEE (reference sequence). V was pared by 4 bases and J by 9 bases, with 12 bases of the junction left unmatched. CDR3 sequence (DNA): TGTGCCAGCAGCATGCCGGGACAGGTCCTTGGGCCCCAGCATTTT. The encoded protein is CASSMPGQVLGPQHF.